This T cell receptor (beta chain) was recorded in a study of regulatory T cells in long-lasting Graves disease. The CDR3 sequence is 13 residues long. V was cut by 3 bases and J by 5 bases, with 7 bases left in between. CDR1 and CDR2 from the germline V gene are SNHLY and FYNNEI. TCR beta libraries were built with iRepertoire HTBI primers and Arm-PCR of CDR3 regions. TCRdb re-called the multiplex PCR reads with MiXCR, one entry per CDR3 protein. This sample carries 350,000 to 450,000 distinct CDR3 sequences, 15% of them seen once, and the ten largest clones take over 7.5%. Time point meaning: newly diagnosed GD, antithyroid drugs for less than 3 months. The authors made the TCR library using RNA they extracted from PBMCs. Ten or more counts support this clonotype. These same data were also listed under a study on T cells in Graves' hyperthyroidism and ophthalmopathy. As reported in that work: Lactation, pregnancy, other autoimmune disease or uncontrolled infection excluded patients.

The chain has TRBV2 and TRBJ2-2; no definite D call. Sequenced here: peripheral blood mononuclear cells (PBMCs), sampled at new diagnosis, from a patient treated with antithyroid drugs. The sequence came from a woman in her forties with Graves disease. The CDR3 protein is CASSDWQTGELFF. CDR3 in DNA: TGTGCCAGCAGTGATTGGCAGACCGGGGAGCTGTTTTTT.